Each of the 27 T cell receptor beta chains below was sequenced from the same sample in a study of blood T cell repertoires in COVID-19. Measured with immunoSEQ multiplex PCR; TCRdb has only the in-frame clones, and not every one. Of about 210,000 clones listed, more than 70% are singletons. The sample consisted of peripheral blood. The receptor set was obtained from a human donor in a cohort sampled during active COVID-19.

The CDR3 DNA sequence: TGTGCCAGTAGTATCACTAGCGGGGGGGTACACACCGGGGAGCTGTTTTTT. It encodes CASSITSGGVHTGELFF. The chain carries TRBV19 and TRBJ2-2; TRBD2 matches 13 bases. The germline gives CDR1 LNHDA, CDR2 SQIVND (reference sequence). The V and J ends lost 3 bases and 3 bases, in that order; junction bases with no gene match: 4. The CDR3 consists of 17 residues.

The DNA for the CDR3 is TGTGCCAGCAGGAAACCGGGACTTCTCTACGAGCAGTACTTC. Protein product: CASRKPGLLYEQYF. The chain employs TRBV6-5 and TRBJ2-7; D is perhaps TRBD2 (6 bases). Per the germline V gene, CDR1 is MNHEY and CDR2 is SVGAGI. Trimming pared 6 bases from V and 3 bases from J, leaving 15 bases between. The CDR3 contains 14 residues.

Regarding this clone: A read error may explain this, as a much larger clone is one base away. This specimen includes other DNA sequences encoding the same CDR3. The V and J genes are TRBV5-1 and TRBJ1-1; 10 bases map to TRBD1. Germline V gene sequence: CDR1 SGHRS, CDR2 YFSETQ. The CDR3 runs to 16 residues. The CDR3 reads CASSLAGQGLNTEAFF. DNA for the CDR3: TGCGCCAGCAGCTTGGCGGGACAGGGGTTGAATACTGAAGCTTTCTTT.

The chain joins TRBV6-5 to TRBJ2-5; 8 bases map to TRBD2. The CDR3 totals 13 residues. Germline trimming cut 9 bases from V and 7 bases from J; bases unmatched to any gene: 10. CDR1 is MNHEY, CDR2 SVGAGI, per germline. The CDR3 sequence is CASSTSAGGTQYF. As DNA, the CDR3 is TGTGCCAGTTCGACTAGCGCTGGTGGGACCCAGTACTTC.

This clone has more than one count but fewer than ten. The rearrangement links TRBV7-2 to TRBJ1-6; D uncertain. The germline gives CDR1 SGHTA, CDR2 FQGNSA. V lost 2 bases and J 9 bases, leaving 8 bases between the germline ends. CDR3 length: 13 amino acids. As DNA, the CDR3 is TGTGCCAGCAGCTTATTGCCCGGTTCACCCCTCCACTTT. As protein: CASSLLPGSPLHF. Complete variable domain (other parts from reference TRBV7-2 and TRBJ1-6): GAGVSQSPSNKVTEKGKDVELRCDPISGHTALYWYRQSLGQGLEFLIYFQGNSAPDKSGLPSDRFSAERTGGSVSTLTIQRTQQEDSAVYLCASSLLPGSPLHFGNGTRLTVT.

CDR3 DNA: TGTGCCAGCAGTTTTAGCCAGGGCCGCGACTACGAGCAGTACTTC. Amino acid sequence: CASSFSQGRDYEQYF. The V call is TRBV28, the J call TRBJ2-7, with a weak D call TRBD1 (5 bases). Germline values: CDR1 MDHEN, CDR2 SYDVKM. This CDR3 contains 15 residues. V was pared by 3 bases and J by 3 bases, with 15 bases between.

V is TRBV10-3 and J is TRBJ2-7; no firm D call. This CDR3 has 12 amino acids. V was clipped by 8 bases and J by 0 bases, with 8 bases between them. Germline loops: CDR1 ENHRY, CDR2 SYGVKD. CDR3 residues: CAIALVSYEQYF. In nucleotides, the CDR3 is TGTGCCATCGCGCTGGTCTCCTACGAGCAGTACTTC.

The rearrangement links TRBV9 to TRBJ1-1; D uncertain. Trimming cost V 3 bases and J 1 base, with 10 bases left between them. Germline values: CDR1 SGDLS, CDR2 YYNGEE. The CDR3 consists of 14 residues. The CDR3 loop is CASSAPPGNTEAFF. For the CDR3, the DNA is TGTGCCAGCAGCGCCCCCCCCGGGAACACTGAAGCTTTCTTT.

This clone was seen more than once but under ten times. The J gene is TRBJ2-3, the V gene TRBV4-3; 10 nucleotides agree with TRBD2. With 1 base clipped from V and 1 base from J, the junction kept 5 bases outside the gene matches. The CDR3 runs to 17 residues. CDR1 and CDR2 from the germline V gene are LGHNA and YSLEER. The CDR3 here is CASSQGTSGEGTDTQYF. The CDR3 coding sequence is TGCGCCAGCAGCCAAGGTACTAGCGGGGAGGGCACAGATACGCAGTATTTT.

The rearrangement uses TRBV5-4 and TRBJ1-2; 8 bases fit TRBD1. The length of the CDR3 is 16 residues. Trimming at V came to 4 bases and at J to 4 bases, leaving 12 bases not matched to a gene. From germline, CDR1 is SGHNT and CDR2 YYREEE (reference sequence). CDR3 sequence (DNA): TGTGCCAGCAGCCCGGGTCAGGGGGCAGGGATCTATGGCTACACCTTC. Its translation is CASSPGQGAGIYGYTF.

The genes are TRBV7-6 and TRBJ2-5; maybe TRBD1 (5 bases). Germline values: CDR1 SGHVS, CDR2 FNYEAQ. The length of the CDR3 is 15 residues. Trimming pared 4 bases from V and 2 bases from J, leaving 14 bases between. The CDR3 loop is CASSSPAAGQETQYF. The CDR3 DNA sequence: TGTGCCAGCAGCTCCCCTGCGGCAGGGCAAGAGACCCAGTACTTC.

The chain employs TRBV28 and TRBJ2-1, with 9 bases fitting TRBD2. From germline, CDR1 is MDHEN and CDR2 SYDVKM. Losses at the gene ends were 5 bases for V and 4 bases for J; bases not matched to a gene: 6. The CDR3 has 15 amino acids. This CDR3 reads CASSARLAVYNEQFF. CDR3 bases: TGTGCCAGCAGTGCCCGACTAGCGGTTTACAATGAGCAGTTCTTC.

This rearrangement joins TRBV10-3 to TRBJ2-3; the match to TRBD2 covers 7 bases. V dropped 6 bases and J dropped 0; count of bases not matched to a gene: 6. The germline V gene encodes CDR1 ENHRY and CDR2 SYGVKD. This CDR3 region has 15 residues. The CDR3 protein is CAIRGDYPSTDTQYF. The CDR3 region has the DNA TGTGCCATCAGGGGGGACTACCCTAGCACAGATACGCAGTATTTT.

The chain joins TRBV2 to TRBJ2-1; D remains unclear. CDR3 length equals 11 residues. Germline lookup yields CDR1 SNHLY and CDR2 FYNNEI. V shed 4 bases and J shed 7 bases, with 5 bases lying between them. The CDR3 DNA reads as TGTGCCAGCAGTGTTTCTAATGAGCAGTTCTTC. It codes for CASSVSNEQFF.

The chain joins TRBV20-1 to TRBJ2-5; D gene ambiguous. CDR1 and CDR2 from the germline V gene are DFQATT and SNEGSKA (reference sequence). The CDR3 is made up of 9 amino acids. V shed 6 bases and J shed 5 bases, with 4 bases lying between them. The CDR3 bases are TGCAGTGCCGGTGAGACCCAGTACTTC. Encoded protein: CSAGETQYF.

The chain couples TRBV5-6 to TRBJ1-6; D is possibly TRBD1 (6 bases). CDR1 is SGHDT and CDR2 is YYEEEE in the germline V gene. The CDR3 has 13 amino acids. The germline V and J ends were trimmed by 0 bases and 9 bases, with 7 bases remaining between them. As DNA, the CDR3 is TGTGCCAGCAGCTTGGGACAGGTTTCACCCCTCCACTTT. Amino acid sequence: CASSLGQVSPLHF. The full variable domain, completed using reference TRBV5-6 and TRBJ1-6, is DAGVTQSPTHLIKTRGQQVTLRCSPKSGHDTVSWYQQALGQGPQFIFQYYEEEERQRGNFPDRFSGHQFPNYSSELNVNALLLGDSALYLCASSLGQVSPLHFGNGTRLTVT.

This rearrangement joins TRBV11-2 to TRBJ2-1, with 9 positions matching TRBD2. The CDR3 spans 16 residues. Germline CDR1 reads SGHAT; CDR2 reads FQNNGV. Trimming removed 5 bases from V and 8 bases from J; junction bases left unmatched: 13. CDR3 DNA: TGTGCCAGCAGCCACGGACTAGCGAGTAATTGGGATGAGCAGTTCTTC. It translates to CASSHGLASNWDEQFF.

This CDR3 reads CASSQEQLAGNNEQFF. As DNA, the CDR3 is TGTGCCAGCAGCCAAGAACAACTAGCGGGGAACAATGAGCAGTTCTTC. This sequence joins TRBV4-2 and TRBJ2-1; 10 bases map to TRBD2. Per the germline V gene, CDR1 is LGHNA and CDR2 is YNFKEQ. This CDR3 has 16 residues. V was pared by 0 bases and J by 5 bases, with 4 bases of the junction left unmatched.

This clone was seen only once. The chain combines TRBV27 with TRBJ2-1; no clear D. The CDR3 is made up of 12 amino acids. V dropped 0 bases and J dropped 7 bases, with 4 bases sitting between them. In germline, CDR1 is MNHEY, CDR2 SMNVEV (reference sequence). CDR3 sequence (DNA): TGTGCCAGCAGTTTATCGCGGAATGAGCAGTTCTTC. As protein: CASSLSRNEQFF.

This clone was seen a few times. The chain employs TRBV7-9 and TRBJ1-6; 11 bases fit TRBD1. Trimming cost V 3 bases and J 8 bases; bases outside gene matches: 6. This CDR3 has 16 amino acids. Germline V gives CDR1 SEHNR, CDR2 FQNEAQ (reference sequence). CDR3 sequence (DNA): TGTGCCAGCAGCTTCATAGGGACAGGGGGGTATTCACCCCTCCACTTT. Translated, it gives CASSFIGTGGYSPLHF.

This clone was detected only a few times. The gene calls are TRBV5-1 and TRBJ2-3, with a tentative D call TRBD2 (5 bases). This CDR3 contains 13 residues. Germline CDR1 SGHRS, CDR2 YFSETQ. The germline V and J ends were trimmed by 2 bases and 3 bases, with 7 bases remaining between them. CDR3 nucleotide sequence: TGCGCCAGCAGCTTCGGGGTTACAGATACGCAGTATTTT. It is translated as CASSFGVTDTQYF.

J is TRBJ2-5 and V is TRBV9; TRBD2 is a possible D gene (5 bases). V was pared by 0 bases and J by 5 bases, with 17 bases between. The CDR3 has 16 residues. Germline V CDR1 and CDR2: SGDLS, YYNGEE. CDR3 bases: TGTGCCAGCAGCGTAGCGGGTGACTCCCGCGGGGAGACCCAGTACTTC. This encodes CASSVAGDSRGETQYF. Filled out from reference TRBV9 and TRBJ2-5, the complete variable domain reads DSGVTQTPKHLITATGQRVTLRCSPRSGDLSVYWYQQSLDQGLQFLIQYYNGEERAKGNILERFSAQQFPDLHSELNLSSLELGDSALYFCASSVAGDSRGETQYFGPGTRLLVL.

This chain links TRBV14 with TRBJ1-2, with D perhaps TRBD1 (6 bases). This CDR3 spans 17 amino acids. Germline V gene data show CDR1 as SGHDN and CDR2 as FVKESK. V lost 4 bases and J 0 bases, leaving 18 bases between the germline ends. The CDR3 DNA is TGTGCCAGCAGCCCCCGGGGACATTTAACATCTAACTATGGCTACACCTTC. This gives the protein CASSPRGHLTSNYGYTF.

V gene TRBV11-2 combines with J gene TRBJ2-1; 12 nucleotides line up with TRBD2. CDR1 and CDR2 from the germline V gene are SGHAT and FQNNGV. CDR3 size: 18 residues. V lost 5 bases, J lost 6 bases, and 14 bases stayed unmatched. In DNA form, the CDR3 reads TGTGCCAGCAGCCGTACTCCCCCTTCTAGCGGGAGGGGCAATGAGCAGTTCTTC. It translates to CASSRTPPSSGRGNEQFF.

This chain uses TRBV6-5 with TRBJ2-5; unclear D gene. Trimming pared 8 bases from V and 2 bases from J, leaving 9 bases between. The CDR3 runs to 12 residues. Germline V gene sequence: CDR1 MNHEY, CDR2 SVGAGI. The CDR3 reads CASFDLQETQYF. DNA for the CDR3: TGTGCCAGCTTTGACTTACAAGAGACCCAGTACTTC.

This chain joins TRBV18 and TRBJ1-2; unclear D gene. The CDR3 sequence is 13 residues long. Germline-derived CDR1 and CDR2 are KGHSH and LQKENI. Between the trimmed V and J ends, which lost 5 bases and 4 bases, there was a span of 11 bases. The DNA of the CDR3 is TGTGCCAGCTCAAAGAGCGGATTCTATGGCTACACCTTC. This translates into CASSKSGFYGYTF.

The rearrangement links TRBV5-4 to TRBJ2-7; 7 positions agree with TRBD1. Per germline, CDR1 SGHNT and CDR2 YYREEE (reference sequence). With V trimmed by 4 bases and J by 0 bases, 7 bases remained unmatched. The CDR3 covers 15 residues. CDR3 in DNA: TGTGCCAGCAGCCCCGGGACAGCTTTCTCCTACGAGCAGTACTTC. This translates into CASSPGTAFSYEQYF.